Below are 13 T cell receptor beta chains sequenced from a single sample in a study of patients and donors after allogeneic stem cell transplantation. TCRdb called the RT-PCR reads again in MiXCR, with one record for every CDR3 protein. Among roughly 880,000 distinct CDR3 sequences, about a sixth were seen once, and the ten largest hold roughly 6%. Source material: blood, either unsorted or a sorted T cell fraction (not recorded which). These receptor sequences come from a human donor who was either an allogeneic HSCT recipient or a stem cell or donor lymphocyte infusion donor (not recorded which). It is not recorded whose cells these are; they may come from a transplant donor.

This rearrangement joins TRBV6-2 or TRBV6-3 to TRBJ2-1, with D possibly TRBD1 on 6 matching bases. Germline CDR1 and CDR2: MNHEY and SVGEGT. The length of the CDR3 is 18 residues. The V gene lost 6 bases and the J gene lost 5 bases, with 26 bases spanning the gap. The chain's CDR3 is CASRTVYSPDRPNNEQFF. CDR3 nucleotide sequence: TGTGCCAGCAGGACTGTTTATTCTCCCGACAGGCCAAACAATGAGCAGTTCTTC.

The chain is built from TRBV10-3 and TRBJ2-1; D unresolved. CDR3 length: 11 amino acids. Germline CDR1 ENHRY, CDR2 SYGVKD. Trimming stripped 1 base from V and 10 bases from J, with 5 bases between. For the CDR3, the DNA is TGTGCCATCAGTGAGTTAAAGGAGCAGTTCTTC. Amino acids: CAISELKEQFF.

In its sample, this clonotype was seen a few times. The rearrangement joins TRBV20-1 to TRBJ2-3, with 10 bases matching TRBD2. V lost 4 bases to trimming and J lost 0 bases; unmatched junction nucleotides: 4. This CDR3 spans 15 amino acids. CDR1 is DFQATT, CDR2 SNEGSKA, per germline (reference sequence). The CDR3 is CSATALAGSTDTQYF. The CDR3 DNA follows: TGCAGTGCTACGGCACTAGCGGGGAGCACAGATACGCAGTATTTT.

The CDR3 sequence is CASSVAAGVSYEQYF. DNA for the CDR3: TGCGCCAGCAGCGTAGCAGCGGGAGTGAGCTACGAGCAGTACTTC. V and J are TRBV5-1 and TRBJ2-7, with 8 bases identical to TRBD2. Unmatched junction bases numbered 9, after V lost 4 bases and J lost 3 bases. The CDR3 contains 15 residues. From germline, CDR1 is SGHRS and CDR2 YFSETQ.

This clonotype was detected a few times. CDR3 bases: TGTGCCAGCAGTCCCGGGGCAGGGGTTATAGATACGCAGTATTTT. Translating it yields CASSPGAGVIDTQYF. The V gene is TRBV12-3 or TRBV12-4, the J gene TRBJ2-3; D is possibly TRBD1 (6 bases). The CDR3 is made up of 15 amino acids. Trimming stripped 5 bases from V and 5 bases from J, with 17 bases between.

This clonotype was detected once. The chain uses TRBV2 and TRBJ2-7; 8 bases match TRBD1. V shed 7 bases and J 6 bases; nucleotides not matched to a gene: 2. The CDR3 is 11 residues long. Germline CDR1 is SNHLY and CDR2 is FYNNEI. In nucleotides, the CDR3 is TGTGCCAGCAAGACAGGGGTCGAGCAGTACTTC. Translated, it gives CASKTGVEQYF.

The gene calls are TRBV6-5 and TRBJ1-2; TRBD1 might be the D (5 bases). The CDR3 runs to 14 residues. V dropped 4 bases and J dropped 0 bases, with 9 bases sitting between them. Germline V lookup: CDR1 MNHEY, CDR2 SVGAGI. The CDR3 reads CASSWDRTNYGYTF. CDR3 coding DNA: TGTGCCAGCAGTTGGGACCGCACTAACTATGGCTACACCTTC.

This clonotype was detected only a few times. CDR3 DNA sequence: TGTGCCAGCAGTTCAACGAAATATGGCTACACCTTC. As protein: CASSSTKYGYTF. The rearrangement uses TRBV6-5 and TRBJ1-2; D unclear. The CDR3 runs 12 residues. Trimming removed 4 bases at V and 5 bases at J, with 8 bases between. Germline CDR1 reads MNHEY; CDR2 reads SVGAGI.

This clonotype was observed a few times. J is TRBJ1-1 and V is TRBV5-5; TRBD1 matches 9 bases. The CDR3 contains 14 residues. Germline V lookup: CDR1 SGHKS, CDR2 YYEKEE (reference sequence). The V and J ends lost 4 bases and 4 bases, in that order; junction bases with no gene match: 5. The CDR3 loop is CASSGATGGTEAFF. Here the CDR3 DNA reads TGTGCCAGCAGCGGCGCGACAGGGGGCACTGAAGCTTTCTTT.

CDR3 loop: CASSLAGTGGDGYTF. The CDR3, as DNA: TGTGCCAGCAGCTTAGCCGGGACAGGGGGCGATGGCTACACCTTC. This chain joins TRBV7-9 and TRBJ1-2; TRBD1 aligns across 12 bases. This CDR3 contains 15 residues. Losses at the gene ends were 0 bases for V and 6 bases for J; bases not matched to a gene: 2. In germline, CDR1 is SEHNR, CDR2 FQNEAQ (reference sequence).

This clonotype was counted ten times or more. J is TRBJ1-5 and V is TRBV6-1; unclear D gene. The germline V gene encodes CDR1 MNHNS and CDR2 SASEGT. V was clipped by 5 bases and J by 3 bases, with 11 bases between them. The CDR3 extends over 14 amino acids. The CDR3 spells CASSRDGNNQPQHF. CDR3 bases: TGTGCCAGCAGTCGCGACGGGAACAATCAGCCCCAGCATTTT.

This clonotype was seen at least ten times. The V call is TRBV12-3 or TRBV12-4, the J call TRBJ2-1, with 12 bases aligning to TRBD2. V gave up 2 bases and J gave up 10 bases; unmatched junction bases: 12. This CDR3 contains 17 residues. The CDR3 DNA sequence: TGTGCCAGCAGTTTATCGGGACTAGCGGGTCGACCGGTCGAGCAGTTCTTC. Protein: CASSLSGLAGRPVEQFF.

This clonotype was found a few times. This chain uses TRBV4-2 with TRBJ1-1; the D is unclear. CDR1 is LGHNA and CDR2 is YNFKEQ in the germline V gene. This CDR3 has 16 amino acids. Trimming took 1 base from V and 3 from J, leaving 15 bases between them. The CDR3 DNA reads as TGTGCCAGCAGCCAAGCAGAGGGCGGGGAGTACACTGAAGCTTTCTTT. Protein product: CASSQAEGGEYTEAFF.